This TCR beta chain was sequenced in a study of identical twins. Study-wide results and limits: Donors were not followed over many years; analysis was cross-sectional.

On this clonotype: Its antigen is still unknown.

The CDR3 is 14 amino acids. Looked up from germline, CDR1 is MNHEY and CDR2 is SMNVEV (reference sequence). V was clipped by 3 bases and J by 3 bases, with 8 bases between them. Unique molecular identifiers were present on the cDNA, which also gained a universal primer site by template switching. Via MiXCR, TCRdb re-called the 5' RACE reads, giving one row per CDR3 protein. In the table there are 1.5 million to 2 million distinct CDR3 sequences, about 32% of which are singletons. This rearrangement joins TRBV27 to TRBJ1-4; D gene unclear. The TCR originated in a newborn girl in good health. Source material: cord blood. CDR3 bases: TGTGCCAGCAGTTTTCAGGCTTCTAATGAAAAACTGTTTTTT. This sequence encodes CASSFQASNEKLFF.